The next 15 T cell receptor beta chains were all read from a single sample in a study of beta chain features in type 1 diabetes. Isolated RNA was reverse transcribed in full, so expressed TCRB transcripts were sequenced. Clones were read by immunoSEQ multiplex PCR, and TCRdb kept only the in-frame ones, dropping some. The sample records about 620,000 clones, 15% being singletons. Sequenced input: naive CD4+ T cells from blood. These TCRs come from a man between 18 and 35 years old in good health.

The CDR3 region is CASRRGAAGNNEQFF. CDR3 sequence (DNA): TGTGCCAGCAGACGGGGGGCAGCGGGGAACAATGAGCAGTTCTTC. The chain employs TRBV14 and TRBJ2-1; D is possibly TRBD2 (7 bases). The CDR3 is 15 amino acids. The V and J ends lost 6 bases and 5 bases respectively, with 17 bases between them. Germline lookup yields CDR1 SGHDN and CDR2 FVKESK.

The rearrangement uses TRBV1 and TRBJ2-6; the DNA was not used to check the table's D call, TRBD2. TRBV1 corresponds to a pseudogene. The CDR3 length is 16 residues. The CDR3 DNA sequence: TGCACCAGCAGCCAGGATAGCGGGGATGGGGCCAACGTCCTGACTTTC. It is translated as CTSSQDSGDGANVLTF.

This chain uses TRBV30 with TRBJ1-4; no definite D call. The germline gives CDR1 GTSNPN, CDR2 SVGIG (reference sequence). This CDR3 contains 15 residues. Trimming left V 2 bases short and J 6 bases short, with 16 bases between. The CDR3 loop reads CAWSKLDRTDEKLFF. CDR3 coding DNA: TGTGCCTGGAGTAAATTGGACCGGACGGATGAAAAACTGTTTTTT.

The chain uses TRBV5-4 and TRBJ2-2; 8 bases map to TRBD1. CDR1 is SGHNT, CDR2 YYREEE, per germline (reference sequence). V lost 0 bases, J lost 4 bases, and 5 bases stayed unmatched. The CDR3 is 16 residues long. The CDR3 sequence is CASSLDGTGGTGELFF. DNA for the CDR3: TGTGCCAGCAGCTTGGATGGGACAGGCGGCACCGGGGAGCTGTTTTTT. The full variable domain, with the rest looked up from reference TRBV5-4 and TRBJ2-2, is ETGVTQSPTHLIKTRGQQVTLRCSSQSGHNTVSWYQQALGQGPQFIFQYYREEENGRGNFPPRFSGLQFPNYSSELNVNALELDDSALYLCASSLDGTGGTGELFFGEGSRLTVL.

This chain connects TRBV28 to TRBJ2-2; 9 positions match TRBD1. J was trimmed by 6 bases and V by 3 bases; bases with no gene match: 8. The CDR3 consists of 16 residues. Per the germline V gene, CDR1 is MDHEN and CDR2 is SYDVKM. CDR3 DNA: TGTGCCAGCAGTTTGGCTGGACAGGGGAAATCCGGGGAGCTGTTTTTT. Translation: CASSLAGQGKSGELFF. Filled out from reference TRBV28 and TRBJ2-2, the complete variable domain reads DVKVTQSSRYLVKRTGEKVFLECVQDMDHENMFWYRQDPGLGLRLIYFSYDVKMKEKGDIPEGYSVSREKKERFSLILESASTNQTSMYLCASSLAGQGKSGELFFGEGSRLTVL.

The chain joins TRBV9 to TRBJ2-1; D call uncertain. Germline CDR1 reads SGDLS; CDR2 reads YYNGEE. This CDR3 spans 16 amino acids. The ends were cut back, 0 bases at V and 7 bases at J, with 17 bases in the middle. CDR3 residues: CASSVGRIRSSNEQFF. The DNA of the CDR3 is TGTGCCAGCAGCGTAGGTCGGATCAGGTCTTCGAATGAGCAGTTCTTC.

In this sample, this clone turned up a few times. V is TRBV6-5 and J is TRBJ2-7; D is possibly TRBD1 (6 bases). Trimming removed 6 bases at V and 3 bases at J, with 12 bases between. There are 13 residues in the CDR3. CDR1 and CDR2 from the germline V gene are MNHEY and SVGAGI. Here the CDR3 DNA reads TGTGCCAGCAGCCGGTCAGGGGTCTACGAGCAGTACTTC. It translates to CASSRSGVYEQYF.

The CDR3 protein is CASSPGTGLWKTEAFF. DNA for the CDR3: TGTGCCAGCAGCCCCGGGACAGGGCTTTGGAAAACTGAAGCTTTCTTT. V is TRBV9 and J is TRBJ1-1, with 9 nucleotides matching TRBD1. V was clipped by 4 bases and J by 5 bases; unmatched bases: 12. The CDR3 loop spans 16 amino acids. From germline, CDR1 is SGDLS and CDR2 YYNGEE.

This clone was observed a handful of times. The CDR3 DNA reads TGTGCCAGCAGTTCGGGACAGGCCCCCTATGGCTACACCTTC. It codes for CASSSGQAPYGYTF. This chain uses TRBV28 with TRBJ1-2, with TRBD1 identical over 8 bases. This CDR3 spans 14 amino acids. The germline CDR1 and CDR2 sequences are MDHEN and SYDVKM. V lost 4 bases to trimming and J lost 4 bases; unmatched junction nucleotides: 5.

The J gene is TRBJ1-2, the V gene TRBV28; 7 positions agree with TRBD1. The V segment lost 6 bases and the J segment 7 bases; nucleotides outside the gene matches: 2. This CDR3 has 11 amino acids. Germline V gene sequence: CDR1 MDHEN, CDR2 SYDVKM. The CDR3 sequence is CASRKGAGYTF. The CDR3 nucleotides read TGTGCCAGCAGGAAGGGGGCTGGCTACACCTTC.

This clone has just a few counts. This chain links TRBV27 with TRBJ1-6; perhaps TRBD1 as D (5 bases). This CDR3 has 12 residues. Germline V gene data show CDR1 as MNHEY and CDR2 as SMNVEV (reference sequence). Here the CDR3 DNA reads TGTGCTACCCGGGACCTTAATTCACCCCTCCACTTT. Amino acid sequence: CATRDLNSPLHF.

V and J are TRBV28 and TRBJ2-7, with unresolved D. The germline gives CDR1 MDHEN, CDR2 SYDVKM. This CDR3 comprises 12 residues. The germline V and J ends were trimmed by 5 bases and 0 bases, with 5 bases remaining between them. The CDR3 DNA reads TGTGCCAGCAGTCCCAGCTCCTACGAGCAGTACTTC. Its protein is CASSPSSYEQYF.

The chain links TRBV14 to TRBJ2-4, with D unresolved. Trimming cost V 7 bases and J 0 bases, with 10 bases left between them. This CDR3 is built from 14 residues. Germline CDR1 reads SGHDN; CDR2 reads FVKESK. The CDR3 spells CASTPSVAKNIQYF. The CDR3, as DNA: TGTGCCAGCACCCCGTCGGTAGCCAAAAACATTCAGTACTTC.

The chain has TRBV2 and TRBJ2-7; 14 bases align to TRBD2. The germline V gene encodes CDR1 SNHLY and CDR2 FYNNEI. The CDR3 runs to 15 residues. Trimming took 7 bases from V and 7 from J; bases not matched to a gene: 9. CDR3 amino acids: CASTVGTSGSREQYF. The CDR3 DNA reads TGTGCCAGCACCGTCGGGACTAGCGGGAGTAGGGAGCAGTACTTC.

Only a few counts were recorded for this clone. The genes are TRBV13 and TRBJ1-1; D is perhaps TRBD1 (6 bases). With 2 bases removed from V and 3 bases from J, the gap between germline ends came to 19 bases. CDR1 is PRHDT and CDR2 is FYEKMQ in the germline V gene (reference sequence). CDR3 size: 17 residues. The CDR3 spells CASSLLGASGLHTEAFF. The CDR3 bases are TGTGCCAGCAGCTTATTGGGGGCGTCCGGCCTTCACACTGAAGCTTTCTTT.